Below are 28 T cell receptor beta chains sequenced from a single sample in a study of blood T cell repertoires in COVID-19. The assay was immunoSEQ multiplex PCR, and TCRdb's table has in-frame clones only and misses some. The table records tens of thousands of clones, approximately 87% of them present only once. Sequencing used peripheral blood. Every receptor here comes from a man between 50 and 59 years old with active COVID-19.

This clone has a handful of counts. The chain employs TRBV18 and TRBJ2-3; TRBD2 aligns across 13 bases. Germline-derived CDR1 and CDR2 are KGHSH and LQKENI. This CDR3 has 18 residues. V gave up 6 bases and J gave up 2 bases; unmatched junction bases: 11. This CDR3 reads CASSRTATSGRTTDTQYF. The CDR3 coding sequence is TGTGCCAGCTCTCGAACGGCGACTAGCGGGAGGACCACAGATACGCAGTATTTT. The full variable domain, its missing parts supplied by reference TRBV18 and TRBJ2-3, is NAGVMQNPRHLVRRRGQEARLRCSPMKGHSHVYWYRQLPEEGLKFMVYLQKENIIDESGMPKERFSAEFPKEGPSILRIQQVVRGDSAAYFCASSRTATSGRTTDTQYFGPGTRLTVL.

This clone is a singleton in its sample. The V gene is TRBV7-2, the J gene TRBJ1-5; 9 nucleotides line up with TRBD1. J was trimmed by 3 bases and V by 1 base; bases with no gene match: 7. The CDR3 is 17 amino acids. Germline V CDR1 and CDR2: SGHTA, FQGNSA. The CDR3 DNA sequence: TGTGCCAGCAGCTTAGTTATAACAGGGGGCTACAATCAGCCCCAGCATTTT. The encoded protein is CASSLVITGGYNQPQHF.

The J gene is TRBJ2-7, the V gene TRBV6-6, with 8 bases aligning to TRBD1. V dropped 5 bases and J dropped 1; count of bases not matched to a gene: 7. The V gene's germline CDR1 is MNHNY and CDR2 SVGAGI (reference sequence). The CDR3 spans 15 residues. In DNA form, the CDR3 reads TGTGCCAGCAGTGGGCAAAGGACAGGGTCCTACGAGCAGTACTTC. Translation gives CASSGQRTGSYEQYF.

V and J are TRBV6-2 or TRBV6-3 and TRBJ2-3, with D unclear. Germline-derived CDR1 and CDR2 are MNHEY and SVGEGT. The CDR3 length is 13 residues. V was clipped by 6 bases and J by 6 bases, with 13 bases between them. CDR3 in DNA: TGTGCCAGCAGCCCACTCAACTCGGATACGCAGTATTTT. Amino acids: CASSPLNSDTQYF.

The chain uses TRBV18 and TRBJ1-1; 8 nucleotides agree with TRBD1. Germline V gene data show CDR1 as KGHSH and CDR2 as LQKENI. The CDR3 sequence is 17 residues long. V lost 6 bases to trimming and J lost 1 base; unmatched junction nucleotides: 13. Here the CDR3 reads CASSPGQGGLGNTEAFF. The CDR3 nucleotides are TGTGCCAGCTCGCCTGGACAGGGAGGCTTAGGGAACACTGAAGCTTTCTTT.

This clone was counted only a few times. The chain employs TRBV27 and TRBJ1-3; 8 nucleotides agree with TRBD1. The CDR3 consists of 17 residues. Germline CDR1 MNHEY, CDR2 SMNVEV (reference sequence). V shed 1 base and J 0 bases; nucleotides not matched to a gene: 5. CDR3 nucleotide sequence: TGTGCCAGCAGTTTATTGGCAGGGGGCCTCTCTGGAAACACCATATATTTT. Its protein is CASSLLAGGLSGNTIYF.

This chain links TRBV7-3 with TRBJ1-1; D is possibly TRBD1 (5 bases). This CDR3 has 14 amino acids. The V end was cut by 2 bases, the J end by 4 bases, with 11 bases between. Per the germline V gene, CDR1 is SGHTA and CDR2 is FQGTGA. CDR3 DNA sequence: TGTGCCAGCAGCTTAGAAGTGGGGCCCACTGAAGCTTTCTTT. Translation: CASSLEVGPTEAFF.

This clone appeared a single time. The chain has TRBV3-1 (or the pseudogene TRBV3-2) and TRBJ2-1; D perhaps matches TRBD1 (7 bases). Germline assignment: CDR1 LGHDT and CDR2 YNNKEL (reference sequence). The CDR3 covers 16 residues. Trimming cost V 1 base and J 4 bases, with 14 bases left between them. The CDR3 nucleotides read TGTGCCAGCAGCCAAGTCGGAGGGGGCTTATACAATGAGCAGTTCTTC. It codes for CASSQVGGGLYNEQFF.

The V and J genes are TRBV15 and TRBJ1-6; 7 bases line up with TRBD1. Per germline, CDR1 LNHNV and CDR2 YYDKDF (reference sequence). V was clipped by 0 bases and J by 10 bases; unmatched bases: 9. The CDR3 sequence is 16 residues long. The CDR3 here is CATSRDRQGRQSPLHF. CDR3 nucleotide sequence: TGTGCCACCAGCAGAGATAGACAGGGTCGTCAGTCACCCCTCCACTTT.

This chain links TRBV30 with TRBJ2-2; D call uncertain. Germline V lookup: CDR1 GTSNPN, CDR2 SVGIG (reference sequence). The CDR3 runs to 15 residues. V was pared by 3 bases and J by 0 bases, with 11 bases between. As DNA, the CDR3 is TGTGCCTGGAGGTTGGCCGCTGCGAACACCGGGGAGCTGTTTTTT. This translates into CAWRLAAANTGELFF. Variable domain in full (rest from reference TRBV30 and TRBJ2-2): SQTIHQWPATLVQPVGSPLSLECTVEGTSNPNLYWYRQAAGRGLQLLFYSVGIGQISSEVPQNLSASRPQDRQFILSSKKLLLSDSGFYLCAWRLAAANTGELFFGEGSRLTVL.

V is TRBV5-5 and J is TRBJ2-7, with TRBD2 matching over 7 bases. J was trimmed by 1 base and V by 3 bases; bases with no gene match: 4. The CDR3 runs to 14 residues. The germline V gene has CDR1 SGHKS and CDR2 YYEKEE (reference sequence). The DNA for the CDR3 is TGTGCCAGCAGCTCGACTAGCACGTCCTACGAGCAGTACTTC. Protein product: CASSSTSTSYEQYF.

This clone was observed a single time. The chain is built from TRBV27 and TRBJ1-2, with TRBD1 identical over 7 bases. Trimming took 5 bases from V and 5 from J; bases not matched to a gene: 8. CDR1 MNHEY and CDR2 SMNVEV come from the germline V gene (reference sequence). CDR3 length: 14 residues. This CDR3 is CASSPIQGWYGYTF. In nucleotides, the CDR3 is TGTGCCAGCAGTCCAATACAGGGGTGGTATGGCTACACCTTC.

The rearrangement links TRBV15 to TRBJ2-7; TRBD1 matches at 8 bases. Germline lookup yields CDR1 LNHNV and CDR2 YYDKDF (reference sequence). This CDR3 has 15 residues. J lost 2 bases, V lost 6 bases, and 9 bases had no gene match. CDR3 residues: CATSQRTQGAYEQYF. DNA for the CDR3: TGTGCCACCAGTCAGAGAACACAGGGGGCCTACGAGCAGTACTTC. Based on the CDR3 plus reference TRBV15 and TRBJ2-7, the full variable domain is DAMVIQNPRYQVTQFGKPVTLSCSQTLNHNVMYWYQQKSSQAPKLLFHYYDKDFNNEADTPDNFQSRRPNTSFCFLDIRSPGLGDTAMYLCATSQRTQGAYEQYFGPGTRLTVT.

The CDR3 DNA follows: TGTGCCAGCAGCTCCTCGGGCCAACTAGGGCAAGCCCAGCATTTT. Translating gives CASSSSGQLGQAQHF. V usage is TRBV7-8 and J usage is TRBJ1-5; D not resolved. The length of the CDR3 is 15 residues. CDR1 is SGHVS, CDR2 FQNEAQ, per germline. Trimming took 4 bases from V and 11 from J, leaving 21 bases between them.

The chain has TRBV10-3 and TRBJ2-7; 10 bases match TRBD1. The CDR3 totals 16 residues. The V gene's germline CDR1 is ENHRY and CDR2 SYGVKD. Trimming cost V 2 bases and J 4 bases; bases outside gene matches: 8. The CDR3 is CAISEGGGQGRYEQYF. The CDR3 DNA reads TGTGCCATCAGTGAGGGGGGGGGACAGGGGAGGTACGAGCAGTACTTC.

This clone was counted once. The J gene is TRBJ2-5, the V gene TRBV27; D possibly corresponds to TRBD2 (6 bases). Germline CDR1 reads MNHEY; CDR2 reads SMNVEV (reference sequence). The CDR3 is 14 residues long. The germline V and J ends were trimmed by 6 bases and 6 bases, with 17 bases remaining between them. Here the CDR3 reads CASSSYGGRQTQYF. The CDR3 DNA reads TGTGCCAGCAGCTCCTACGGAGGGCGACAGACCCAGTACTTC.

V is TRBV24-1 and J is TRBJ1-1; D is possibly TRBD1 (6 bases). The CDR3 extends over 15 amino acids. The V gene's germline CDR1 is KGHDR and CDR2 SFDVKD. V lost 4 bases, J lost 2 bases, and 13 bases lay in between. In DNA, the CDR3 is TGTGCCACCAGTGAGACGACAGGACCTAACACTGAAGCTTTCTTT. Protein product: CATSETTGPNTEAFF.

This chain joins TRBV4-2 and TRBJ2-7; TRBD2 agrees at 8 bases. Per germline, CDR1 LGHNA and CDR2 YNFKEQ. V was pared by 0 bases and J by 2 bases, with 9 bases of the junction left unmatched. The CDR3 covers 17 residues. CDR3 residues: CASSQEDSGDGTYEQYF. DNA for the CDR3: TGTGCCAGCAGCCAAGAGGATAGCGGGGACGGCACCTACGAGCAGTACTTC.

The chain couples TRBV2 to TRBJ2-3, with D unclear. Germline CDR1 reads SNHLY; CDR2 reads FYNNEI. Trimming removed 4 bases from V and 0 bases from J, with 14 bases in between. The CDR3 length is 16 residues. The CDR3 protein is CASSGSFGSSTDTQYF. The CDR3 coding sequence is TGTGCCAGCAGTGGTTCGTTCGGTTCTAGCACAGATACGCAGTATTTT.

The chain uses TRBV19 and TRBJ2-1, with TRBD2 matching over 10 bases. The CDR3 is 18 amino acids. Germline V gives CDR1 LNHDA, CDR2 SQIVND (reference sequence). With 7 bases clipped from V and 5 bases from J, the junction kept 17 bases outside the gene matches. CDR3 DNA sequence: TGTGCCAGTACCCCGAGGGGGTGGACTAGCGGCCTTCACAATGAGCAGTTCTTC. Its protein is CASTPRGWTSGLHNEQFF. Drawing the rest from reference TRBV19 and TRBJ2-1, the complete variable domain is DGGITQSPKYLFRKEGQNVTLSCEQNLNHDAMYWYRQDPGQGLRLIYYSQIVNDFQKGDIAEGYSVSREKKESFPLTVTSAQKNPTAFYLCASTPRGWTSGLHNEQFFGPGTRLTVL.

The chain is built from TRBV28 and TRBJ2-7; 8 nucleotides align to TRBD1. Germline CDR1 is MDHEN and CDR2 is SYDVKM. CDR3 length: 14 residues. After removal of 3 bases from V and 2 bases from J, the junction contained 3 bases not matched to a gene. The CDR3, as DNA: TGTGCCAGCAGTTTCGTGGACAGGGCCTACGAGCAGTACTTC. This gives the protein CASSFVDRAYEQYF.

This chain connects TRBV30 to TRBJ1-3, with D possibly matching TRBD1 (5 bases). CDR1 is GTSNPN and CDR2 is SVGIG in the germline V gene (reference sequence). This CDR3 has 13 amino acids. Trimming removed 8 bases at V and 0 bases at J, with 11 bases between. The CDR3 protein is CARDSGSGNTIYF. CDR3 nucleotide sequence: TGTGCCCGGGACTCGGGCTCTGGAAACACCATATATTTT.

J is TRBJ2-5 and V is TRBV4-3, with 10 bases matching TRBD2. The CDR3 runs to 15 residues. Trimming cost V 1 base and J 2 bases; bases outside gene matches: 1. Germline assignment: CDR1 LGHNA and CDR2 YSLEER. As DNA, the CDR3 is TGCGCCAGCAGCCAAGGACTAGCGGGTCAAGAGACCCAGTACTTC. Its translation is CASSQGLAGQETQYF.

The chain carries TRBV30 and TRBJ1-2; TRBD1 aligns across 11 bases. V lost 2 bases, J lost 4 bases, and 6 bases stayed unmatched. The CDR3 runs 15 residues. Germline V lookup: CDR1 GTSNPN, CDR2 SVGIG (reference sequence). DNA for the CDR3: TGTGCCTGGAGTCCCGGACAGGGGGCAGGCTATGGCTACACCTTC. Protein product: CAWSPGQGAGYGYTF. The full variable domain, its missing parts supplied by reference TRBV30 and TRBJ1-2, is SQTIHQWPATLVQPVGSPLSLECTVEGTSNPNLYWYRQAAGRGLQLLFYSVGIGQISSEVPQNLSASRPQDRQFILSSKKLLLSDSGFYLCAWSPGQGAGYGYTFGSGTRLTVV.

The genes are TRBV5-8 and TRBJ1-1; weak D call: TRBD1 (6 bases). This CDR3 comprises 13 residues. Trimming took 5 bases from V and 7 from J, leaving 15 bases between them. CDR1 and CDR2 (germline): SGHTS, YDEGEE. The CDR3 sequence is CASSFLQGDEAFF. In nucleotides, the CDR3 is TGTGCCAGCAGTTTCCTACAGGGCGATGAAGCTTTCTTT.

The J gene is TRBJ2-1, the V gene TRBV25-1; TRBD1 agrees at 10 bases. Per the germline V gene, CDR1 is MGHDK and CDR2 is SYGVNS. The CDR3 spans 16 residues. V shed 6 bases and J 2 bases; nucleotides not matched to a gene: 7. The CDR3 protein is CASSLRQGATYNEQFF. Here the CDR3 DNA reads TGTGCCAGCAGCCTGCGACAGGGGGCCACCTACAATGAGCAGTTCTTC.

This clone was counted only a few times. The chain uses TRBV7-2 and TRBJ2-7; no clear D. The V gene lost 5 bases and the J gene lost 2 bases, with 10 bases spanning the gap. The CDR3 is 13 amino acids. Germline V gene sequence: CDR1 SGHTA, CDR2 FQGNSA. CDR3 region: CASSRVATYEQYF. In DNA form, the CDR3 reads TGTGCCAGCAGCCGTGTCGCGACCTACGAGCAGTACTTC. The entire variable domain, with the rest obtained from reference TRBV7-2 and TRBJ2-7, is as follows: GAGVSQSPSNKVTEKGKDVELRCDPISGHTALYWYRQSLGQGLEFLIYFQGNSAPDKSGLPSDRFSAERTGGSVSTLTIQRTQQEDSAVYLCASSRVATYEQYFGPGTRLTVT.

This chain links TRBV6-2 or TRBV6-3 with TRBJ2-7; possible D gene TRBD1, 5 bases. CDR1 is MNHEY and CDR2 is SVGEGT in the germline V gene. Trimming removed 6 bases from V and 4 bases from J, with 16 bases in between. This CDR3 has 14 residues. CDR3 nucleotide sequence: TGTGCCAGCAGCCGACGTTCTCAGGGATACGAGCAGTACTTC. It is translated as CASSRRSQGYEQYF.